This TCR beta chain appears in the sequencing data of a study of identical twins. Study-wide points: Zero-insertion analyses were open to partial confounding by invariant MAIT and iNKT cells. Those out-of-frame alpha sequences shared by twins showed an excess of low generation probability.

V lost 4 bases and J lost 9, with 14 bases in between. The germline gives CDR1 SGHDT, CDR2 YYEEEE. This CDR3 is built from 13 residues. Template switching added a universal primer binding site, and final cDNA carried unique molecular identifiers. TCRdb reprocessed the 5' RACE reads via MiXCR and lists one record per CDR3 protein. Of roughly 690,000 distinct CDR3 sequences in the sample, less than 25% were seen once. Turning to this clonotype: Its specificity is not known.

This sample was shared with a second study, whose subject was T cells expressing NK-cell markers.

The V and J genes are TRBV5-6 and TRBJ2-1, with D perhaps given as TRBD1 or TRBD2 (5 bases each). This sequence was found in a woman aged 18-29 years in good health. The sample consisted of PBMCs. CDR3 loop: CASSPGALCEQFF. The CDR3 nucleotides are TGTGCCAGCAGCCCCGGGGCCCTCTGTGAGCAGTTCTTC. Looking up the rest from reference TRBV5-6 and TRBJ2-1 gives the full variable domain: DAGVTQSPTHLIKTRGQQVTLRCSPKSGHDTVSWYQQALGQGPQFIFQYYEEEERQRGNFPDRFSGHQFPNYSSELNVNALLLGDSALYLCASSPGALCEQFFGPGTRLTVL.